This T cell receptor (beta chain) appears in the sequencing data of a study of blood T cell repertoires in COVID-19. Study as a whole: COVID-19 samples from acute and convalescent phases originated in the United States, Italy and Spain. In each case, the material was cDNA or gDNA derived from T cells, B-cell-depleted T cells, or PBMCs.

How the authors handled the data: It was from reference gene primer amplification that nucleated cell counts were estimated. TCRdb's copy holds only in-frame clones and misses some; the assay was immunoSEQ multiplex PCR. V, J and clone size were drawn from that table, and D and trimming were deduced from the DNA. Of about 110,000 clones detected, approximately 82% appear once; the ten largest clones hold under 5%. This clone was found once. Trimming removed 0 bases from V and 4 bases from J, with 13 bases in between. CDR1 is LGHDT and CDR2 is YNNKEL in the germline V gene (reference sequence). The CDR3 loop spans 17 amino acids.

This TCR derives from a woman in her sixties or seventies with acute or convalescent COVID-19. V gene TRBV3-1 (or the pseudogene TRBV3-2) combines with J gene TRBJ2-6; tentative D call: TRBD2 (6 bases). The sample consisted of peripheral blood. CDR3 sequence: CASSQDLGGAGANVLTF. CDR3 DNA: TGTGCCAGCAGCCAAGATCTTGGAGGGGCCGGGGCCAACGTCCTGACTTTC.